This TCR beta chain was identified in a study of T cell responses to AZD1222 COVID-19 vaccine. Study-wide results and caveats: Baseline antibody screening turned up just six or seven seropositive AZD1222 recipients. A mostly white British donor set with more females was recruited, and clonal diversity was possibly underestimated.

Notes on this clone: The antigen remains undetermined.

The V and J ends lost 3 bases and 4 bases respectively, with 9 bases between them. CDR3 size: 14 residues. Looked up from germline, CDR1 is LGHDT and CDR2 is YNNKEL (reference sequence). Produced via immunoSEQ multiplex PCR; TCRdb's table is partial and in-frame only. In the table there are 80,000 or so clones, over 80% of which are singletons. This rearrangement joins TRBV3-1 (or the pseudogene TRBV3-2) to TRBJ1-4, with no clear D. The sequence derives from an adult in good health. Sequencing was performed on peripheral blood, taken on day 0 of MenACWY control vaccination. CDR3 in amino acids: CASSHGSSNEKLFF. For the CDR3, the DNA is TGTGCCAGCAGCCACGGGAGTAGTAATGAAAAACTGTTTTTT.